The 14 T cell receptor beta chains given below trace back to one sample, sequenced in a study of identical twins. TCRdb redid the calling of the 5' RACE reads with MiXCR, one entry per CDR3 protein. The sample consists of 250,000 to 300,000 distinct CDR3 sequences, nearly 9.5% of them appearing once. This same sample was also taken into another study, of yellow fever vaccine responses in identical twins.

The material sequenced was CD8+ T cells sorted from blood. These receptors all come from a woman younger than 35 in good health.

The sample holds many counts of this clonotype. V usage is TRBV12-3 or TRBV12-4 and J usage is TRBJ2-7; the D is unclear. V was pared by 0 bases and J by 5 bases, with 8 bases between. The CDR3 has 13 amino acids. The CDR3 protein is CASSLAQEDEQYF. In DNA, the CDR3 is TGTGCCAGCAGTTTAGCGCAGGAAGACGAGCAGTACTTC.

Note on this clonotype: This could be a read error, since a much larger clone is one nucleotide away. The chain links TRBV6-2 or TRBV6-3 to TRBJ2-7; D gene ambiguous. Trimming cost V 6 bases and J 0 bases, with 18 bases left between them. This CDR3 spans 16 amino acids. In germline, CDR1 is MNHEY, CDR2 SVGEGT. The CDR3, as DNA: TGTGCCAGCAGCCACTCGGCAGGATGGAGCTCCTACGAGCAGTACTTC. Protein sequence: CASSHSAGWSSYEQYF.

There are a few counts of this clonotype. This chain joins TRBV27 and TRBJ2-1, with 7 nucleotides matching TRBD2. The CDR3 totals 14 residues. V shed 4 bases and J 4 bases; nucleotides not matched to a gene: 4. CDR1 MNHEY and CDR2 SMNVEV come from the germline V gene (reference sequence). The CDR3 is CASSWGLTYNEQFF. The DNA for the CDR3 is TGTGCCAGCAGTTGGGGACTAACATACAATGAGCAGTTCTTC.

This clonotype showed up just a few times. The V and J genes are TRBV12-3 or TRBV12-4 and TRBJ2-5; 7 bases are a match to TRBD2. The CDR3 loop spans 18 amino acids. CDR3 sequence: CTFSLGYLGLAEQETQYF. For the CDR3, the DNA is TGTACCTTCAGTTTAGGTTATTTAGGGCTAGCGGAACAAGAGACCCAGTACTTC.

This clonotype was seen repeatedly, ten times or more. This sequence joins TRBV29-1 and TRBJ2-3; D call uncertain. Trimming left V 3 bases short and J 2 bases short, with 15 bases between. Germline V gene data show CDR1 as SQVTM and CDR2 as ANQGSEA. CDR3 length: 15 amino acids. The CDR3: CSVESPDVNTDTQYF. The CDR3 nucleotides are TGCAGCGTTGAGTCCCCGGACGTAAACACAGATACGCAGTATTTT.

J is TRBJ2-2 and V is TRBV5-1; 10 positions match TRBD1. The germline CDR1 and CDR2 sequences are SGHRS and YFSETQ. Trimming took 6 bases from V and 0 from J; bases not matched to a gene: 14. The length of the CDR3 is 19 residues. The CDR3 region is CASTSPRGQGLANTGELFF. Here the CDR3 DNA reads TGCGCCAGCACGTCTCCCCGGGGACAGGGGCTTGCGAACACCGGGGAGCTGTTTTTT.

This chain joins TRBV25-1 and TRBJ2-7, with D unclear. CDR1 MGHDK and CDR2 SYGVNS come from the germline V gene. The CDR3 sequence is 14 residues long. The germline V and J ends were trimmed by 5 bases and 3 bases, with 14 bases remaining between them. This CDR3 reads CASSPQVRNYEQYF. The CDR3 DNA reads TGTGCCAGCAGTCCCCAGGTCAGAAACTACGAGCAGTACTTC.

The chain combines TRBV7-2 with TRBJ1-1; D remains unclear. The V and J ends lost 5 bases and 4 bases respectively, with 20 bases between them. Germline CDR1 and CDR2: SGHTA and FQGNSA. This CDR3 spans 16 amino acids. The CDR3 nucleotides read TGTGCCAGCAGCCCCTCGCACAGCCCCGGGTGCACTGAAGCTTTCTTT. Translation: CASSPSHSPGCTEAFF.

In its sample, this clonotype was seen a few times. The J gene is TRBJ2-3, the V gene TRBV6-1; the D gene is possibly TRBD2 (5 bases). Trimming took 6 bases from V and 3 from J, leaving 10 bases between them. CDR3 length: 13 amino acids. Germline CDR1 and CDR2: MNHNS and SASEGT. CDR3 amino acids: CASRMRGTDTQYF. The CDR3 DNA reads as TGTGCCAGCAGAATGAGAGGGACAGATACGCAGTATTTT.

This clonotype was seen ten or more times. At one boundary the junction diverges from the germline segment, which might be a read error. The chain is built from TRBV28 and TRBJ2-1, with unresolved D. The CDR3 is 12 amino acids. Germline V gene data show CDR1 as MDHEN and CDR2 as SYDVKM. The CDR3 region is CASSLGNNEQFF. The CDR3 region has the DNA TGCGCCAGCAGCTTGGGCAACAATGAGCAGTTCTTC.

A few counts support this clonotype. This sequence joins TRBV9 and TRBJ2-7, with D possibly matching TRBD1 (6 bases). Per germline, CDR1 SGDLS and CDR2 YYNGEE. This CDR3 region has 14 residues. V gave up 3 bases and J gave up 2 bases, with 12 bases separating them. The CDR3 sequence is CASSGRGQTYEQYF. CDR3 bases: TGTGCCAGCAGCGGTCGTGGACAGACCTACGAGCAGTACTTC.

A word on this clonotype: At one end, the junction sequence differs from germline, possibly due to a read error. The chain combines TRBV12-3 or TRBV12-4 with TRBJ2-2; TRBD1 matches at 8 bases. The CDR3 is made up of 18 amino acids. DNA of the CDR3: TGTGCCATCAGTTTAGCCACAATGACAGGGGAGTACACCGGGGAGCTGTTTTTT. Translated: CAISLATMTGEYTGELFF.

In its sample, this clonotype was seen many times. The V gene is TRBV20-1, the J gene TRBJ1-6, with D unresolved. V was shortened by 1 base and J by 3 bases, with 7 bases between the two germline ends. CDR1 and CDR2 (germline): DFQATT, SNEGSKA (reference sequence). The CDR3 extends over 14 amino acids. Here the CDR3 DNA reads TGCAGTGCTAGAGCTAACAGCTATAATTCACCCCTCCACTTT. This translates into CSARANSYNSPLHF.

The chain employs TRBV6-2 or TRBV6-3 and TRBJ1-1, with 11 bases matching TRBD1. CDR3 size: 13 residues. Germline V gives CDR1 MNHEY, CDR2 SVGEGT. With V trimmed by 7 bases and J by 8 bases, 6 bases remained unmatched. CDR3 sequence reads: CASTRTGGLEAFF. CDR3 nucleotides: TGTGCCAGCACCCGGACAGGGGGCTTGGAAGCTTTCTTT.